This passage covers 3 T cell receptor beta chains from one sample sequenced in a study of T cells after posttransplantation cyclophosphamide. Busulfan-fludarabine conditioning, marrow transplant, and cyclophosphamide on days +3 and +4 were administered. Produced via immunoSEQ multiplex PCR; TCRdb's table is partial and in-frame only. Sampling found 8,000 to 10,000 clones, none seen once. The input for sequencing was PBMCs, taken approximately 330 days after allogeneic stem cell transplant with posttransplant cyclophosphamide. The receptors derive from a male patient in his fifties who received an allogeneic stem cell transplant from a related donor and was CMV-positive. Some of the T cells may derive from the graft donor.

This clone was seen at least ten times. J is TRBJ2-7 and V is TRBV5-1, with 7 bases that match TRBD2. This CDR3 is 13 amino acids long. CDR1 is SGHRS and CDR2 is YFSETQ in the germline V gene. The V gene end was trimmed by 3 bases and the J gene end by 6 bases; junction bases not matched to a gene: 6. CDR3 amino acids: CASSSREFSEQYF. CDR3 DNA: TGCGCCAGCAGCTCGCGGGAGTTCTCCGAGCAGTACTTC.

By share, this clone counts as medium-sized (0.01 to 0.1%). The rearrangement joins TRBV27 to TRBJ1-2; TRBD1 might be the D (5 bases). Germline values: CDR1 MNHEY, CDR2 SMNVEV (reference sequence). This CDR3 contains 13 residues. Trimming shortened V by 1 base and J by 6 bases, and 9 bases separated the two germline ends. In nucleotides, the CDR3 is TGTGCCAGCAGTTTATGGCCAGGGCATGGCTACACCTTC. Its translation is CASSLWPGHGYTF.

This clone was detected many times. CDR3 region: CASSSQTVSAYEQYF. CDR3 DNA: TGCGCCAGCAGCTCCCAGACAGTGTCAGCCTACGAGCAGTACTTC. The chain joins TRBV5-1 to TRBJ2-7, with a possible D match to TRBD1 (5 bases). The V gene's germline CDR1 is SGHRS and CDR2 YFSETQ. Trimming shortened V by 3 bases and J by 2 bases, and 15 bases separated the two germline ends. The CDR3 consists of 15 residues.